The 8 T cell receptor beta chains below come from one sample, sequenced in a study of PD-1 blockade in mismatch repair-deficient tumors. The data were produced by immunoSEQ multiplex PCR, yet TCRdb's version contains in-frame clones alone and is incomplete. The data contain over 100,000 clones, 65% to 80% of them singletons. Here the sequenced sample was peripheral blood, taken about 60 weeks after starting pembrolizumab. Receptor source: an adult with mismatch repair-deficient cancer.

This rearrangement joins TRBV25-1 to TRBJ2-5; 9 bases agree with TRBD1. Germline CDR1 is MGHDK and CDR2 is SYGVNS. With 4 bases clipped from V and 2 bases from J, the junction kept 5 bases outside the gene matches. The CDR3 runs to 15 residues. The CDR3 protein is CASSVYRGLQETQYF. Written as DNA, the CDR3 is TGTGCCAGCAGTGTCTACAGGGGGCTGCAAGAGACCCAGTACTTC.

The DNA for the CDR3 is TGTGCCAGCAGTTACTCGGGAGGGAGGACTGAAGCTTTCTTT. It codes for CASSYSGGRTEAFF. The chain links TRBV6-5 to TRBJ1-1; D call uncertain. Trimming stripped 0 bases from V and 5 bases from J, with 10 bases between. From germline, CDR1 is MNHEY and CDR2 SVGAGI. The CDR3 totals 14 residues.

The V gene is TRBV28, the J gene TRBJ2-5; D possibly uses TRBD1 or TRBD2 (5 bases each). The CDR3 contains 15 residues. Germline CDR1 reads MDHEN; CDR2 reads SYDVKM. Trimming took 4 bases from V and 2 from J, leaving 14 bases between them. The CDR3 coding sequence is TGTGCCAGCAGTTCTCTCCGGGACGGACAAGAGACCCAGTACTTC. This gives the protein CASSSLRDGQETQYF.

This clone occurred once. The chain has TRBV6-5 and TRBJ1-4; D is undetermined. With 5 bases removed from V and 2 bases from J, the gap between germline ends came to 6 bases. The germline V gene encodes CDR1 MNHEY and CDR2 SVGAGI. The CDR3 totals 13 residues. The CDR3 DNA follows: TGTGCCAGCAGTACGACCACTAATGAAAAACTGTTTTTT. Protein: CASSTTTNEKLFF.

This clone came up once. The chain couples TRBV27 to TRBJ2-7, with D perhaps matching TRBD1 (5 bases). The CDR3 sequence is 16 residues long. Germline CDR1 MNHEY, CDR2 SMNVEV (reference sequence). Between the trimmed V and J ends, which lost 2 bases and 1 base, there was a span of 15 bases. CDR3 amino acids: CASSLTQGSFSYEQYF. The CDR3 coding sequence is TGTGCCAGCAGTTTAACTCAGGGTTCCTTTTCCTACGAGCAGTACTTC.

CDR3 protein: CASSIAGGAYEQYF. As DNA, the CDR3 is TGTGCCAGTAGTATAGCCGGGGGCGCCTACGAGCAGTACTTC. The V gene is TRBV19, the J gene TRBJ2-7; D may be TRBD1 or TRBD2 (6 bases each). The germline CDR1 and CDR2 sequences are LNHDA and SQIVND (reference sequence). This CDR3 is built from 14 residues. V shed 1 base and J shed 2 bases, with 9 bases lying between them. Full variable domain (remainder filled in from reference TRBV19 and TRBJ2-7): DGGITQSPKYLFRKEGQNVTLSCEQNLNHDAMYWYRQDPGQGLRLIYYSQIVNDFQKGDIAEGYSVSREKKESFPLTVTSAQKNPTAFYLCASSIAGGAYEQYFGPGTRLTVT.

This chain uses TRBV28 with TRBJ2-7; TRBD1 or TRBD2 may be the D gene (5 bases each). The CDR3 covers 15 residues. V lost 4 bases and J 7 bases, leaving 20 bases between the germline ends. Germline CDR1 MDHEN, CDR2 SYDVKM. The CDR3 is CASSSGTGLADEQYF. In DNA form, the CDR3 reads TGTGCCAGCAGTTCTGGGACCGGACTGGCGGATGAGCAGTACTTC.

This clone was picked up one time. The V and J genes are TRBV27 and TRBJ2-7, with 9 bases lining up with TRBD1. This CDR3 has 15 amino acids. The V gene end was trimmed by 5 bases and the J gene end by 7 bases; junction bases not matched to a gene: 12. Germline V gives CDR1 MNHEY, CDR2 SMNVEV (reference sequence). This CDR3 is CASSPTPGQGGEQYF. The DNA for the CDR3 is TGTGCCAGCAGTCCAACCCCGGGACAGGGTGGAGAGCAGTACTTC.